The rows below give T cell receptor beta chains drawn from one sample of a study of blood T cell repertoires in COVID-19. Produced via immunoSEQ multiplex PCR; TCRdb's table is partial and in-frame only. The sample gives some 300,000 clones, about nine tenths of which show up once; roughly 7% is in the top ten. The sequenced sample was peripheral blood. These receptors originate from a young woman who had recovered from COVID-19. The CDR3 runs from the conserved cysteine through the conserved F or W. The D gene is left open where the match is weak. A clone size is listed for some rows: how often the clone was seen (once, few, many), or a class if it is expanded.

V gene: TRBV7-9; D gene: NA; J gene: TRBJ2-7; clone size: NA; CDR3 protein: CASSPLRGYEQYF; CDR3 DNA: TGTGCCAGCAGCCCTTTACGGGGCTACGAGCAGTACTTC
V gene: TRBV28; D gene: NA; J gene: TRBJ1-5; clone size: NA; CDR3 protein: CASSLGGNSNQPQHF; CDR3 DNA: TGTGCCAGCAGTCTAGGAGGGAATAGCAATCAGCCCCAGCATTTT
V gene: TRBV3-1/TRBV3-2; D gene: NA; J gene: TRBJ1-1; clone size: NA; CDR3 protein: CASSHREGTEAFF; CDR3 DNA: TGTGCCAGCAGCCACAGGGAAGGCACTGAAGCTTTCTTT
V gene: TRBV3-1/TRBV3-2; D gene: NA; J gene: TRBJ2-7; clone size: once; CDR3 protein: CASSQVQGINEQYF; CDR3 DNA: TGTGCCAGCAGCCAAGTTCAGGGGATCAACGAGCAGTACTTC
V gene: TRBV7-2; D gene: TRBD2; J gene: TRBJ2-1; clone size: once; CDR3 protein: CASSPQAAGYYNEQFF; CDR3 DNA: TGTGCCAGCAGCCCCCAGGCAGCGGGGTACTACAATGAGCAGTTCTTC
V gene: TRBV28; D gene: NA; J gene: TRBJ2-3; clone size: NA; CDR3 protein: CASSRPGGDTQYF; CDR3 DNA: TGTGCCAGCAGTCGCCCAGGGGGGGATACGCAGTATTTT
V gene: TRBV5-1; D gene: TRBD1; J gene: TRBJ2-7; clone size: NA; CDR3 protein: CASSFRAGGYEQYF; CDR3 DNA: TGCGCCAGCAGCTTTAGGGCAGGGGGCTACGAGCAGTACTTC
V gene: TRBV28; D gene: NA; J gene: TRBJ1-4; clone size: NA; CDR3 protein: CASSQPTGRGSGEKLFF; CDR3 DNA: TGTGCCAGCAGCCAGCCGACGGGGAGGGGGTCGGGTGAAAAACTGTTTTTT
V gene: TRBV5-1; D gene: TRBD1; J gene: TRBJ1-6; clone size: NA; CDR3 protein: CASSLGRTGTDSPLHF; CDR3 DNA: TGCGCCAGCAGCTTGGGGCGGACAGGGACGGATTCACCCCTCCACTTT
V gene: TRBV9; D gene: TRBD1; J gene: TRBJ2-7; clone size: few; CDR3 protein: CASSIGQGVTYEQYF; CDR3 DNA: TGTGCCAGCAGCATAGGACAGGGGGTGACCTACGAGCAGTACTTC
V gene: TRBV5-6; D gene: TRBD1; J gene: TRBJ1-1; clone size: NA; CDR3 protein: CASSFLQGANTEAFF; CDR3 DNA: TGTGCCAGCAGCTTCTTACAGGGGGCCAACACTGAAGCTTTCTTT
V gene: TRBV1; D gene: NA; J gene: TRBJ2-7; clone size: NA; CDR3 protein: CTSSQDQDRRRRTYEQYF; CDR3 DNA: TGCACCAGCAGCCAAGATCAGGACCGTAGGAGGCGAACCTACGAGCAGTACTTC
V gene: TRBV14; D gene: NA; J gene: TRBJ2-1; clone size: NA; CDR3 protein: CASSGRTSYNEQFF; CDR3 DNA: TGTGCCAGCAGTGGTAGGACAAGTTACAATGAGCAGTTCTTC
V gene: TRBV7-9; D gene: TRBD2; J gene: TRBJ2-5; clone size: NA; CDR3 protein: CASSFGGLAGTQETQYF; CDR3 DNA: TGTGCCAGCAGCTTTGGGGGACTAGCGGGCACCCAAGAGACCCAGTACTTC